This T cell receptor (beta chain) was found in a study of tumor-infiltrating lymphocytes in localized non-small cell lung cancer. Study at large: Some samples were collected after neoadjuvant chemotherapy; smokers, never-smokers and several histologies were included.

Data came from immunoSEQ multiplex PCR; TCRdb stores just in-frame clones and leaves some out. The sample records under 8,000 clones, just under 75% being singletons. The length of the CDR3 is 15 residues. Trimming removed 0 bases at V and 6 bases at J, with 12 bases between. This chain joins TRBV23-1 and TRBJ2-1, with D uncertain. TRBV23-1 is annotated as an ORF whose role is uncertain. The receptor comes from a human donor with non-small cell lung cancer. The sample taken for sequencing was uninvolved lung tissue not adjacent to the tumor. As DNA, the CDR3 is TGCGCCAGCAGTCAATCGCGGCTAGATGTCAATGAGCAGTTCTTC. It yields the protein CASSQSRLDVNEQFF.